The present T cell receptor beta chain was sequenced within a study of T-cell memory formation after mild COVID-19. Germline assignment: CDR1 SEHNR and CDR2 FQNEAQ (reference sequence). The V end lost 2 bases, the J end lost 7 bases, and 13 bases lay between the germline ends. CDR3 size: 14 residues. This clonotype occurred a few times. TCR alpha and TCR beta cDNA libraries carrying sample barcodes and UMIs came from 5'RACE with constant-segment primers. TCRdb used MiXCR to reprocess the 5' RACE reads, holding one entry per CDR3 protein. Here the sample spans 450,000 or so distinct CDR3 sequences, around 27% being singletons.

The sequence was obtained from an adult woman who had mild COVID-19 (a few samples of this study predate the infection). Cell type and time point are not known. V and J are TRBV7-9 and TRBJ2-3; D call uncertain. Sequencing was performed on PBMCs or a T cell subset sorted from them (not recorded which). The CDR3 region is CASSLTVSRNTQYF. As DNA, the CDR3 is TGTGCCAGCAGCTTAACGGTCAGTAGGAATACGCAGTATTTT.